Detailed here is one T cell receptor beta chain. No antigen is known for it. No much larger clone exists at a distance of one base, and base qualities are not known. These data belong to a study of blood T cell repertoires in COVID-19 (TCRdb year 2020). Regarding the research as a whole: Collaborator samples came from the United States, Italy and Spain and covered acute and convalescent phases of COVID-19. HLA class I and class II types, where available, came from metadata supplied by the sample provider rather than from assay-based typing. The repertoires were released in a freely available public database intended as a resource for research on the immune response to SARS-CoV-2. The sample metadata nearly always contained a de-identified subject ID, COVID-19 status, age in years and sex. The prospective study material was composed of cDNA or gDNA derived from T cells, B-cell-depleted T cells, or PBMCs. Subjects who had been exposed to COVID-19, were actively infected with it, or had recovered from it provided the deeply sampled blood TCRbeta repertoires that made up the dataset. Samples were obtained from the ongoing ImmuneRACE study (first 160 participants) and from about 1,300 subjects provided by 6 global collaborators.

Samples from volunteer blood donors who had recovered from COVID-19 were contributed by a second Seattle source. The collaborating institutions used their own protocols to collect whole blood in K2EDTA tubes. For TCRbeta analysis, collaborators shipped samples as frozen whole blood, isolated PBMCs, or DNA extracted from either of those sample types. TCRbeta CDR3 regions were amplified from genomic DNA by means of the immunoSEQ Assay, a bias-controlled multiplex PCR. The source study handled its data this way. The number of nucleated cells in each sample was estimated by amplification of reference gene primers within the assay. Sequence reads were collapsed and filtered to measure the absolute abundance of every unique TCRbeta CDR3 rearrangement. For each sample, productive Simpson clonality was calculated by taking the square root of Simpson's diversity index across productive rearrangements. The immuneACCESS repertoire file appears here via TCRdb, limited to in-frame rearrangements. These files lack a portion of the clones; in checked studies, under half of the deficit traces to unresolved V genes, and the cause of the others is not known. That table supplies the V and J calls and clone size; D and trimming were determined from the DNA. The sample records a few hundred thousand clones, around nine tenths of which are singletons. Clones ranked in the top ten supply 0.94% of the sample.

Here is what the overall study found, with its caveats: The amount of clinical and demographic metadata varied by source and participant and was provided uncurated.

The CDR1 and CDR2 encoded by the germline V gene are SGHAT and FQNNGV. V is shortened by 5 bases, J by 4 bases, and the region joining them spans 11 bases. Inclusive of the bounding cysteine and phenylalanine, the CDR3 is 14 residues long. The only DNA kept is the CDR3, 42 bases in frame from the first base. The TCR comes from a woman aged 40 to 50 who had recovered from COVID-19. Recombination joined TRBV11-2 with TRBJ2-2, and possibly TRBD2, on 6 matching bases. The sequenced material came from peripheral blood. CDR3 reads: CASSPYGGTGELFF. The sequenced DNA is TGTGCCAGCAGCCCATACGGGGGCACCGGGGAGCTGTTTTTT.